This T cell receptor beta chain was observed in a study of blood T cells in healthy people across ages. Combining a sample-barcoded 5' primer with a J-beta primer mix, a second PCR ran for about 6 to 11 cycles. Using its own MiXCR run on the 5' RACE reads, TCRdb lists one record per CDR3 protein. The table includes 580,000 or so distinct CDR3 sequences, more than 45% detected once. Findings of the study overall: Long-lived donors had more naive CD4+ cells and higher diversity than aged donors.

This CDR3 contains 14 residues. The V gene's germline CDR1 is MGHDK and CDR2 SYGVNS. Trimming pared 4 bases from V and 3 bases from J, leaving 10 bases between. This clonotype came up a few times. Its target is not known. The gene calls are TRBV25-1 and TRBJ1-5; possible D gene TRBD1, 6 bases. The TCR originated in a man aged 80 or over in good health. Specimen: blood. CDR3 sequence (DNA): TGTGCCAGCAGTGGGACAGTTCCCAATCAGCCCCAGCATTTT. Translation: CASSGTVPNQPQHF.